This TCR beta chain was retrieved from a study of early T cells in non-severe SARS-CoV-2 infection. This clonotype was counted between two and nine times. V lost 2 bases and J 2 bases, leaving 10 bases between the germline ends. CDR3 size: 15 residues. In germline, CDR1 is MNHNS, CDR2 SASEGT. Individual cDNA molecules received unique molecular identifiers. TCRdb recomputed calls from the 5' RACE reads with MiXCR, one row per CDR3 protein. The sample lists 70,000 to 95,000 distinct CDR3 sequences; about 11% were seen once. The origin of this receptor is an adult who was a healthcare worker with PCR-confirmed SARS-CoV-2 infection or an uninfected control (not recorded which). The chain couples TRBV6-1 to TRBJ1-5; D is perhaps TRBD1 (5 bases). The sample consisted of whole blood. The CDR3 here is CASSEQARGNQPQHF. The CDR3 nucleotides read TGTGCCAGCAGTGAACAGGCCAGGGGCAATCAGCCCCAGCATTTT.